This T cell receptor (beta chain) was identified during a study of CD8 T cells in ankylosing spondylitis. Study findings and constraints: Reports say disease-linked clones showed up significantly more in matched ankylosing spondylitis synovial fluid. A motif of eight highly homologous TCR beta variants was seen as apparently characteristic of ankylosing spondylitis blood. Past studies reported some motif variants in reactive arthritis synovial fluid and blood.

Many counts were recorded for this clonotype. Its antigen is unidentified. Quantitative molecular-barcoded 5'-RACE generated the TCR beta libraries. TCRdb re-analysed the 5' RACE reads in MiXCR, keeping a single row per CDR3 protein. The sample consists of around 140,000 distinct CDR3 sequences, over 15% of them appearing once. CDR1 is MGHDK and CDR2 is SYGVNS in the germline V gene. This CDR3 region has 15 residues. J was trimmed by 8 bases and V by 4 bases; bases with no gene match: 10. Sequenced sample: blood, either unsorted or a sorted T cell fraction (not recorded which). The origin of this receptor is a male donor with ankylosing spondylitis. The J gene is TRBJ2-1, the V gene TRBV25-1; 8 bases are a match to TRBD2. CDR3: CASSVPGGRRYEQFF. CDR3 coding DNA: TGTGCCAGCAGTGTCCCTGGCGGGAGGAGGTATGAGCAGTTCTTC.